The clone carrying this T cell receptor beta chain showed up many times. It was RNA transcripts that yielded the amplified TCR beta CDR3 regions. HTBI primers drove first-round RT-PCR of the TCR CDR3. MiXCR, run by TCRdb on the multiplex PCR reads, gives a single entry per CDR3 protein. The sample shows 130,000 to 150,000 distinct CDR3 sequences, approximately 20% of them seen only once. The sample is drawn from a study of T cells in Graves' hyperthyroidism and ophthalmopathy. Germline V gene lookup returns CDR1 MNHEY and CDR2 SMNVEV (reference sequence). The CDR3 totals 16 residues. V lost 1 base and J lost 5, with 14 bases in between.

The sequencing input was blood. The TCR originated in a woman between 45 and 60 years old with Graves' hyperthyroidism that later progressed to Graves' ophthalmopathy. This chain joins TRBV27 and TRBJ1-4; a possible D gene is TRBD1 (5 bases). The CDR3 region is CASSLYPQGPNEKLFF. CDR3 in DNA: TGTGCCAGCAGTTTATATCCCCAGGGCCCCAATGAAAAACTGTTTTTT.